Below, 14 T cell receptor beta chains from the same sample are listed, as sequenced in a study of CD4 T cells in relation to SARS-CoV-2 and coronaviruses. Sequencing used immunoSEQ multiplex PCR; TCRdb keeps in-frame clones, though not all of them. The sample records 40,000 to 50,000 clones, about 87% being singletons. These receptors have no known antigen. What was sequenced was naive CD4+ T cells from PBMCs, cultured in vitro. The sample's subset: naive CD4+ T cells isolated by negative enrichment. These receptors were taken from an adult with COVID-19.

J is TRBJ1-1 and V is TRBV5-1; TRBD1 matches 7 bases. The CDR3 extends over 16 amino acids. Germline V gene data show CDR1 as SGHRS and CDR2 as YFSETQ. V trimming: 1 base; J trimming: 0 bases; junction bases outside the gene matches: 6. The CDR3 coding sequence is TGCGCCAGCAGCTTGATGGCAGGGGGTCTGAACACTGAAGCTTTCTTT. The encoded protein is CASSLMAGGLNTEAFF.

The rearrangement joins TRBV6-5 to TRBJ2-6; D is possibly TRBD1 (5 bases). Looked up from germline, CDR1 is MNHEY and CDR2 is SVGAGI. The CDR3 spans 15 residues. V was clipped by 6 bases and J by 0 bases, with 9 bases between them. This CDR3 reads CASRTTDSGANVLTF. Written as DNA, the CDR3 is TGTGCCAGCAGAACGACAGACTCTGGGGCCAACGTCCTGACTTTC.

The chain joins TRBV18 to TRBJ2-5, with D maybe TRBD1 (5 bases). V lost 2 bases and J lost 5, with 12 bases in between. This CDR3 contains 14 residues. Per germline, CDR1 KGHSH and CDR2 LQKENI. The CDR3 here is CASSPESQGETQYF. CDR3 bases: TGTGCCAGCTCACCAGAGTCGCAGGGTGAGACCCAGTACTTC.

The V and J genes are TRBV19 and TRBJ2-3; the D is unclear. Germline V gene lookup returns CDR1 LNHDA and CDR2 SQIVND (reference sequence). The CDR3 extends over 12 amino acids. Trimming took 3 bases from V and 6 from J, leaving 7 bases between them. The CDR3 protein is CASSMVRDTQYF. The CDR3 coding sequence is TGTGCCAGTAGTATGGTGAGGGATACGCAGTATTTT. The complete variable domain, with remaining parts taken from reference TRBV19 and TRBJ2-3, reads DGGITQSPKYLFRKEGQNVTLSCEQNLNHDAMYWYRQDPGQGLRLIYYSQIVNDFQKGDIAEGYSVSREKKESFPLTVTSAQKNPTAFYLCASSMVRDTQYFGPGTRLTVL.

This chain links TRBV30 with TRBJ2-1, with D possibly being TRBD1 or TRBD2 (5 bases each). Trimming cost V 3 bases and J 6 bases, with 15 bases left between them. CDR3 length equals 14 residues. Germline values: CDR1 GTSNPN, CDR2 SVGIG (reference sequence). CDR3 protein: CAWSSGTLLNEQFF. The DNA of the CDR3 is TGTGCCTGGAGCTCTGGGACCCTACTCAATGAGCAGTTCTTC.

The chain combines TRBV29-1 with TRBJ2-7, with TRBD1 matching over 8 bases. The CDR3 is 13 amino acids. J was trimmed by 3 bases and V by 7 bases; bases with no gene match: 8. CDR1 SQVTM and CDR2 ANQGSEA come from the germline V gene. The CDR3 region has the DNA TGCAGCGCCGTTCCTACAGGGGGCTACGAGCAGTACTTC. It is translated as CSAVPTGGYEQYF.

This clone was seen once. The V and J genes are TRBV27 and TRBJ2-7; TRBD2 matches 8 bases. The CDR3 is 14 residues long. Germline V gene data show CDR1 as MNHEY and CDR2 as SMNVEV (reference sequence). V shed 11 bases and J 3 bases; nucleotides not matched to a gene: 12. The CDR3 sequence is CAAPKGLVRYEQYF. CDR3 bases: TGTGCCGCCCCTAAGGGACTAGTCCGCTACGAGCAGTACTTC.

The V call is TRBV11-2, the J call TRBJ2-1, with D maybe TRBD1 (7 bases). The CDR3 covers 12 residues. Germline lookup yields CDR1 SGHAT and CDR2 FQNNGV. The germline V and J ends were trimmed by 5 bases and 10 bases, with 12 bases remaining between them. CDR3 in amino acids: CASSQGGGEQFF. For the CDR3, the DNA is TGTGCCAGCAGCCAGGGGGGTGGAGAGCAGTTCTTC.

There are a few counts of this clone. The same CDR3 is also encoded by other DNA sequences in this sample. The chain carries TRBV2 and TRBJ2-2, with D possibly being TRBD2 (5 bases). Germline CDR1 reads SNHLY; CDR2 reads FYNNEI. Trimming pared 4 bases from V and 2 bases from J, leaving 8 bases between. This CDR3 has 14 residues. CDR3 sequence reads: CASSGGLNTGELFF. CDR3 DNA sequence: TGTGCCAGCAGTGGAGGGCTTAACACCGGGGAGCTGTTTTTT.

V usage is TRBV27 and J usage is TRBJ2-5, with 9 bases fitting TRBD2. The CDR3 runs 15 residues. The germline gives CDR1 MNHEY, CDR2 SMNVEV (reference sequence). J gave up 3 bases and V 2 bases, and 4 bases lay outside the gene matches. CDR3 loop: CASSLLRGREETQYF. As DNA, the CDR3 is TGTGCCAGCAGTTTACTGCGCGGGAGGGAAGAGACCCAGTACTTC.

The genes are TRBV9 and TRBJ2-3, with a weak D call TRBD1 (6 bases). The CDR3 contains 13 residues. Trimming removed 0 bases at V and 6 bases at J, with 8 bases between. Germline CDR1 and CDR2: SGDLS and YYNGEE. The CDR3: CASSVGRGDTQYF. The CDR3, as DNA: TGTGCCAGCAGCGTAGGTAGGGGGGATACGCAGTATTTT.

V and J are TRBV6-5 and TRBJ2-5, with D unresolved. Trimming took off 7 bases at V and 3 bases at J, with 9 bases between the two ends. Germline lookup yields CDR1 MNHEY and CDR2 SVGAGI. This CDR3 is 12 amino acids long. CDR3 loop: CASTDLKETQYF. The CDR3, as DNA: TGTGCCAGCACCGACTTGAAAGAGACCCAGTACTTC.

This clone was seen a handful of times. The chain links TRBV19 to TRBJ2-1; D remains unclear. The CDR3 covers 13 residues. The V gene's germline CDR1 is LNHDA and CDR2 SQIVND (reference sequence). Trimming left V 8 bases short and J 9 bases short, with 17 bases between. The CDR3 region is CASSESPWGEQFF. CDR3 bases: TGTGCCAGTTCGGAATCCCCCTGGGGTGAGCAGTTCTTC.

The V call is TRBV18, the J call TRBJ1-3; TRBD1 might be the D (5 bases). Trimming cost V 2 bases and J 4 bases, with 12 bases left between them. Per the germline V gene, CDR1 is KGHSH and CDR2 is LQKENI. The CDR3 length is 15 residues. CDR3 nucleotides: TGTGCCAGCTCACCAAGCCCAGGGTCGGGAAACACCATATATTTT. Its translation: CASSPSPGSGNTIYF.